The rows below give T cell receptor beta chains drawn from one sample of a study of blood T cell repertoires in COVID-19. Generated by immunoSEQ multiplex PCR, the TCRdb table keeps only in-frame clones and is missing some. The sample has about 320,000 clones, around 90% seen once; the top ten hold around 5%. Input material: PBMCs or T cells enriched from blood (not recorded which). The receptor set was obtained from a young man who had recovered from COVID-19. Both conserved end residues are part of each CDR3. Each record gives: V gene, J gene, D gene, CDR3 length, CDR3 protein, CDR3 DNA. D genes are given only for firm matches.

TRBV25-1	TRBJ2-2	TRBD1	15	CASSAGQGWGGELFF	TGTGCCAGCAGTGCGGGACAGGGGTGGGGCGGGGAGCTGTTTTTT
TRBV7-6	TRBJ1-3	NA	15	CASSSMSRAGNTIYF	TGTGCCAGCAGTTCAATGAGCAGGGCTGGAAACACCATATATTTT
TRBV5-4	TRBJ1-2	TRBD1	16	CASSLSGQGSNYGYTF	TGTGCCAGCAGCTTGTCTGGACAGGGAAGTAACTATGGCTACACCTTC
TRBV5-1	TRBJ1-4	TRBD1	14	CASSLGQGSEKLFF	TGCGCCAGCAGCTTGGGACAGGGGAGCGAAAAACTGTTTTTT
TRBV28	TRBJ1-1	NA	16	CASSLFLTEMNTEAFF	TGTGCCAGCAGTTTATTCTTGACAGAAATGAACACTGAAGCTTTCTTT
TRBV13	TRBJ2-3	TRBD1	18	CASSSLTPGQGGADTQYF	TGTGCCAGCAGCTCTCTAACACCGGGACAGGGGGGTGCAGATACGCAGTATTTT
TRBV5-5	TRBJ1-5	NA	17	CASSLEFRVYSNQPQHF	TGTGCCAGCAGCTTGGAGTTCCGAGTATATAGCAATCAGCCCCAGCATTTT
TRBV10-3	TRBJ2-1	NA	13	CAIRREVRDEQFF	TGTGCCATCCGGAGGGAGGTGCGGGATGAGCAGTTCTTC
TRBV20-1	TRBJ2-2	TRBD2	16	CSASTGGGPNTGELFF	TGCAGTGCTAGTACAGGCGGGGGACCGAACACCGGGGAGCTGTTTTTT
TRBV11-3	TRBJ1-2	NA	13	CASSFSGNYGYTF	TGTGCCAGCAGCTTCTCAGGGAACTATGGCTACACCTTC